The 27 T cell receptor beta chains reported below all come from one sample, sequenced in a study of blood T cell repertoires in COVID-19. Sequencing used immunoSEQ multiplex PCR; TCRdb keeps in-frame clones, though not all of them. Counted here are about 160,000 clones, about 85% occurring once; the ten biggest clones make up around 1%. The material sequenced was peripheral blood. These receptors all stem from a man between 40 and 49 years old with acute or convalescent COVID-19.

The V gene is TRBV5-1, the J gene TRBJ1-2; D uncertain. V was cut by 8 bases and J by 8 bases, with 25 bases left in between. The CDR3 has 15 amino acids. Germline loops: CDR1 SGHRS, CDR2 YFSETQ. CDR3 sequence (DNA): TGCGCCAGTAAACTATCAACGGTTACCGGGGTGGGCTACACCTTC. This encodes CASKLSTVTGVGYTF.

The chain uses TRBV9 and TRBJ2-2, with D unresolved. The CDR3 is made up of 13 amino acids. Germline values: CDR1 SGDLS, CDR2 YYNGEE. V gave up 3 bases and J gave up 5 bases, with 8 bases separating them. In nucleotides, the CDR3 is TGTGCCAGCAGCGCGACTGTTACCGGGGAGCTGTTTTTT. It codes for CASSATVTGELFF.

This chain uses TRBV6-5 with TRBJ1-6, with D maybe TRBD1 (6 bases). Germline CDR1 MNHEY, CDR2 SVGAGI. V was pared by 4 bases and J by 9 bases, with 16 bases between. The CDR3 contains 15 residues. This chain's CDR3 is CASSSTQGSGSPLHF. Written as DNA, the CDR3 is TGTGCCAGCAGTTCGACGCAGGGGTCCGGTTCACCCCTCCACTTT.

DNA of the CDR3: TGTGCCAGCAGCGTAGGATCGGGACAGGGGTCAGCCGACACTGAAGCTTTCTTT. It specifies CASSVGSGQGSADTEAFF. This chain uses TRBV9 with TRBJ1-1; 10 nucleotides agree with TRBD1. The junction had 11 bases not matched to a gene; V was cut back by 0 bases and J by 3 bases. The CDR3 consists of 18 residues. The germline CDR1 and CDR2 sequences are SGDLS and YYNGEE. Supplemented by reference TRBV9 and TRBJ1-1, the full variable domain reads DSGVTQTPKHLITATGQRVTLRCSPRSGDLSVYWYQQSLDQGLQFLIQYYNGEERAKGNILERFSAQQFPDLHSELNLSSLELGDSALYFCASSVGSGQGSADTEAFFGQGTRLTVV.

This clone was recorded a few times. This chain links TRBV7-2 with TRBJ2-4, with TRBD1 as a possible D gene (6 bases). Germline loops: CDR1 SGHTA, CDR2 FQGNSA. Trimming pared 2 bases from V and 10 bases from J, leaving 15 bases between. The CDR3 sequence is 14 residues long. The DNA of the CDR3 is TGTGCCAGCAGCTTAACAGGGTCGAGTGGAATTCAGTACTTC. Translation gives CASSLTGSSGIQYF.

The CDR3: CASSRQGSEQYF. For the CDR3, the DNA is TGTGCCAGCAGCAGACAGGGAAGCGAGCAGTACTTC. The chain couples TRBV5-4 to TRBJ2-7; TRBD1 matches 7 bases. Germline lookup yields CDR1 SGHNT and CDR2 YYREEE (reference sequence). V gave up 4 bases and J gave up 6 bases; unmatched junction bases: 4. The CDR3 runs to 12 residues.

The CDR3 DNA reads as TGTGCCAGCAGGGGAGGAGGGTCTAGTGGCTACACCTTC. Residues: CASRGGGSSGYTF. The rearrangement links TRBV12-3 or TRBV12-4 to TRBJ1-2; the D is unclear. CDR3 size: 13 residues. V dropped 6 bases and J dropped 7 bases, with 15 bases sitting between them.

The J gene is TRBJ2-7, the V gene TRBV5-5; the match to TRBD1 covers 7 bases. CDR1 is SGHKS and CDR2 is YYEKEE in the germline V gene (reference sequence). Trimming at V came to 4 bases and at J to 3 bases, leaving 10 bases not matched to a gene. The CDR3 has 15 residues. The CDR3 DNA reads as TGTGCCAGCAGCCCCAGCCGGGACAGCCTCTACGAGCAGTACTTC. Translating it yields CASSPSRDSLYEQYF.

This chain uses TRBV7-9 with TRBJ1-2; 8 nucleotides match TRBD1. The CDR3 loop spans 14 amino acids. Germline-derived CDR1 and CDR2 are SEHNR and FQNEAQ (reference sequence). V shed 6 bases, J shed 6 bases, and the junction held 9 bases outside the gene matches. The CDR3 DNA reads as TGTGCCAGCAGGGTTGACAGGGGCCTCGATGGCTACACCTTC. Translated, it gives CASRVDRGLDGYTF. Supplemented by reference TRBV7-9 and TRBJ1-2, the full variable domain reads DTGVSQNPRHKITKRGQNVTFRCDPISEHNRLYWYRQTLGQGPEFLTYFQNEAQLEKSRLLSDRFSAERPKGSFSTLEIQRTEQGDSAMYLCASRVDRGLDGYTFGSGTRLTVV.

The rearrangement joins TRBV5-4 to TRBJ2-2; D possibly corresponds to TRBD2 (5 bases). The V gene lost 4 bases and the J gene lost 6 bases, with 19 bases spanning the gap. The CDR3 sequence is 16 residues long. Per germline, CDR1 SGHNT and CDR2 YYREEE (reference sequence). The CDR3 nucleotides read TGTGCCAGCAGCCTAAGGGCCTCTGGACTTTCCGGGGAGCTGTTTTTT. Translating gives CASSLRASGLSGELFF. Together with reference TRBV5-4 and TRBJ2-2, the CDR3 gives the full variable domain: ETGVTQSPTHLIKTRGQQVTLRCSSQSGHNTVSWYQQALGQGPQFIFQYYREEENGRGNFPPRFSGLQFPNYSSELNVNALELDDSALYLCASSLRASGLSGELFFGEGSRLTVL.

This clone has just one count. Here the CDR3 DNA reads TGTGCCAGCAGAATACAGGGACCAGCCACTGAAGCTTTCTTT. This gives the protein CASRIQGPATEAFF. The V gene is TRBV28, the J gene TRBJ1-1, with D maybe TRBD1 (6 bases). CDR3 size: 14 residues. Trimming left V 6 bases short and J 4 bases short, with 15 bases between. In germline, CDR1 is MDHEN, CDR2 SYDVKM.

The V call is TRBV7-2, the J call TRBJ2-7; 12 positions match TRBD1. Germline CDR1 is SGHTA and CDR2 is FQGNSA. After removal of 2 bases from V and 3 bases from J, the junction contained 5 bases not matched to a gene. The CDR3 is 16 amino acids. CDR3 in amino acids: CASSLTGTGGVYEQYF. The CDR3 DNA reads TGTGCCAGCAGCTTAACCGGGACAGGGGGCGTCTACGAGCAGTACTTC.

J is TRBJ2-5 and V is TRBV30; 11 bases map to TRBD2. CDR1 is GTSNPN, CDR2 SVGIG, per germline (reference sequence). V lost 0 bases to trimming and J lost 5 bases; unmatched junction nucleotides: 8. This CDR3 comprises 16 residues. CDR3 DNA sequence: TGTGCCTGGAGTGTGGGTCTAGCGGGGGGTGGGGAGACCCAGTACTTC. Translating it yields CAWSVGLAGGGETQYF.

V and J are TRBV11-2 and TRBJ2-5; 8 positions match TRBD1. The CDR3 consists of 15 residues. The V gene end was trimmed by 2 bases and the J gene end by 5 bases; junction bases not matched to a gene: 7. Germline assignment: CDR1 SGHAT and CDR2 FQNNGV. The CDR3 here is CASSLQGAMGETQYF. The CDR3, as DNA: TGTGCCAGCAGCTTACAGGGGGCGATGGGGGAGACCCAGTACTTC.

The DNA for the CDR3 is TGTGCCAGCAGCGGACCAGACAGGGCTAGAGATGGCTACACCTTC. Its protein product is CASSGPDRARDGYTF. The chain recombines TRBV9 with TRBJ1-2; 7 bases match TRBD1. Germline CDR1 is SGDLS and CDR2 is YYNGEE. This CDR3 is 15 amino acids long. V was pared by 3 bases and J by 6 bases, with 11 bases of the junction left unmatched.

This chain connects TRBV7-2 to TRBJ1-2, with D tentatively TRBD1 (5 bases). The CDR3 covers 13 residues. Germline V gene sequence: CDR1 SGHTA, CDR2 FQGNSA. Deletions cut 1 base from V and 5 bases from J, with 8 bases between. CDR3 loop: CASSLGTMYGYTF. The CDR3 nucleotides are TGTGCCAGCAGCTTAGGGACAATGTATGGCTACACCTTC.

The V gene is TRBV7-3, the J gene TRBJ1-1; D perhaps matches TRBD1 (5 bases). This CDR3 region has 13 residues. Trimming removed 4 bases from V and 1 base from J, with 7 bases in between. Germline V gene data show CDR1 as SGHTA and CDR2 as FQGTGA. CDR3 amino acids: CASSSQENTEAFF. CDR3 in DNA: TGTGCCAGCAGCTCACAGGAGAACACTGAAGCTTTCTTT. The complete variable domain, with remaining parts taken from reference TRBV7-3 and TRBJ1-1, reads GAGVSQTPSNKVTEKGKYVELRCDPISGHTALYWYRQSLGQGPEFLIYFQGTGAADDSGLPNDRFFAVRPEGSVSTLKIQRTERGDSAVYLCASSSQENTEAFFGQGTRLTVV.

V usage is TRBV5-8 and J usage is TRBJ1-1; D not certain. The V end was cut by 2 bases, the J end by 10 bases, with 15 bases between. This CDR3 contains 13 residues. CDR1 is SGHTS and CDR2 is YDEGEE in the germline V gene. The CDR3 sequence is CASSFSRLSVAFF. The CDR3 region has the DNA TGTGCCAGCAGCTTCAGCAGGTTGTCCGTAGCTTTCTTT.

The V gene is TRBV4-2, the J gene TRBJ1-1; D is uncertain. The V end lost 0 bases, the J end lost 3 bases, and 8 bases lay between the germline ends. The CDR3 spans 14 residues. Germline assignment: CDR1 LGHNA and CDR2 YNFKEQ. DNA of the CDR3: TGTGCCAGCAGCCAAGAGGGCAGCTACACTGAAGCTTTCTTT. It yields the protein CASSQEGSYTEAFF.

This chain links TRBV6-6 with TRBJ1-2, with 7 bases aligning to TRBD1. The CDR3 has 11 residues. CDR1 is MNHNY, CDR2 SVGAGI, per germline (reference sequence). Trimming at V came to 9 bases and at J to 3 bases, leaving 1 base not matched to a gene. CDR3 in amino acids: CASGQDYGYTF. In DNA form, the CDR3 reads TGTGCCAGTGGACAGGACTATGGCTACACCTTC.

The V gene is TRBV6-5, the J gene TRBJ1-4, with D tentatively TRBD1 (5 bases). V was pared by 5 bases and J by 4 bases, with 8 bases between. Germline V gives CDR1 MNHEY, CDR2 SVGAGI. This CDR3 contains 13 residues. The CDR3 region has the DNA TGTGCCAGCAGTCGGGGGGGTAATGAAAAACTGTTTTTT. As protein: CASSRGGNEKLFF.

The rearrangement joins TRBV11-2 to TRBJ2-7; the D gene is possibly TRBD2 (6 bases). V was clipped by 1 base and J by 3 bases, with 16 bases between them. There are 16 residues in the CDR3. Per the germline V gene, CDR1 is SGHAT and CDR2 is FQNNGV. CDR3 in DNA: TGTGCCAGCAGCTTAGCGTATGGGGGGTTAATCTACGAGCAGTACTTC. Its protein product is CASSLAYGGLIYEQYF.

The chain has TRBV6-2 or TRBV6-3 and TRBJ2-7; TRBD1 matches at 9 bases. The V segment lost 5 bases and the J segment 6 bases; nucleotides outside the gene matches: 8. Germline CDR1 reads MNHEY; CDR2 reads SVGEGT. The CDR3 sequence is 14 residues long. The CDR3 nucleotides are TGTGCCAGCAGTCAATCAAACAGGGGGCGCGAGCAGTACTTC. Its protein product is CASSQSNRGREQYF.

The V call is TRBV7-2, the J call TRBJ2-7, with D perhaps TRBD1 (5 bases). V lost 4 bases and J lost 3, with 19 bases in between. Looked up from germline, CDR1 is SGHTA and CDR2 is FQGNSA. The CDR3 is 16 amino acids. CDR3 region: CASSSNDWGNHYEQYF. The CDR3 DNA reads as TGTGCCAGCAGCTCAAACGACTGGGGCAACCACTACGAGCAGTACTTC.

The CDR3 DNA sequence: TGTGCCAGCAGCGGACGACGGGGGGGCTCGGTAGACGAGCAGTACTTC. Amino acids: CASSGRRGGSVDEQYF. The rearrangement uses TRBV3-1 (or the pseudogene TRBV3-2) and TRBJ2-7; 8 bases agree with TRBD2. The CDR3 totals 16 residues. The V gene end was trimmed by 5 bases and the J gene end by 5 bases; junction bases not matched to a gene: 14. CDR1 and CDR2 (germline): LGHDT, YNNKEL (reference sequence).

The V gene is TRBV18, the J gene TRBJ1-6; 7 bases line up with TRBD1. Germline V gene sequence: CDR1 KGHSH, CDR2 LQKENI. V trimming: 3 bases; J trimming: 8 bases; junction bases outside the gene matches: 10. The CDR3 totals 16 residues. CDR3 in DNA: TGTGCCAGCTCACCTCTGTACAGGGGTGTGGATTCACCCCTCCACTTT. Translated, it gives CASSPLYRGVDSPLHF.

The chain has TRBV3-1 (or the pseudogene TRBV3-2) and TRBJ1-5; D is possibly TRBD1 (5 bases). This CDR3 has 12 residues. V lost 3 bases and J lost 7, with 7 bases in between. Per the germline V gene, CDR1 is LGHDT and CDR2 is YNNKEL (reference sequence). The CDR3 is CASSQGGQPQHF. DNA of the CDR3: TGTGCCAGCAGCCAGGGGGGACAGCCCCAGCATTTT.